This record covers a single T cell receptor beta chain. Its antigen remains unknown. Runs used v3.0 of the immunoSEQ assay and were done at survey level. Per-sample TRB depth target: about 40,000-55,000 T-cell genomes. This table comes from immunoSEQ multiplex PCR, and its TCRdb copy is limited to in-frame clones, with some not included. The sample lists roughly 33,000 clones; around 97% were seen once. The data originate from a study of long-term antiretroviral therapy in people with HIV. Findings of the study overall: Post-treatment diversity went higher with ART but stayed below transplant donor controls. Data on ART adherence, viral resistance or therapy changes were unavailable. The clones with expansion before ART were dominant in the repertoire at all time points.

The TCR comes from a man aged 25-45 years with HIV. The material sequenced was unsorted PBMCs, taken 6.9 years after starting antiretroviral therapy.

This CDR3 reads CASRSVGANVLTF. The CDR3 nucleotides are TGTGCCAGTCGATCCGTCGGGGCCAACGTCCTGACTTTC. This rearrangement joins TRBV27 to TRBJ2-6, with D hard to call. This CDR3 has 13 residues. Trimming pared 9 bases from V and 4 bases from J, leaving 10 bases between. Looked up from germline, CDR1 is MNHEY and CDR2 is SMNVEV (reference sequence).